This is a list of T cell receptor beta chains from one sample in a study of cytomegalovirus exposure and HLA in healthy donors. Sequencing was performed with immunoSEQ multiplex PCR; in TCRdb, only in-frame clones are kept and a portion is missing. The data hold roughly 90,000 clones, with under 80% observed a single time. The source material was PBMCs. The receptors derive from a man younger than 40 in good health and CMV-seropositive. Both conserved end residues are part of each CDR3. A D gene is named only where the DNA matches it firmly. A row's size may be missing; if present it is once, few, many or a size class.

V: TRBV4-3
D: TRBD2
size: .
J: TRBJ2-7
CDR3: CASSQDKRAGDEQYF
DNA: TGCGCCAGCAGCCAAGATAAGAGAGCGGGAGACGAGCAGTACTTC

V: TRBV19
D: TRBD1
size: .
J: TRBJ2-1
CDR3: CASSKRAGGYNEQFF
DNA: TGTGCCAGTAGTAAGCGAGCAGGGGGTTACAATGAGCAGTTCTTC

V: TRBV7-9
D: .
size: .
J: TRBJ1-1
CDR3: CASSLEAGFTEAFF
DNA: TGTGCCAGCAGCTTAGAAGCGGGTTTTACTGAAGCTTTCTTT

V: TRBV7-2
D: .
size: .
J: TRBJ2-7
CDR3: CASSLGGLRGRYEQYF
DNA: TGTGCCAGCAGCTTAGGGGGCCTGCGGGGCCGCTACGAGCAGTACTTC

V: TRBV25-1
D: .
size: .
J: TRBJ1-2
CDR3: CASSEYNGGRSYGYTF
DNA: TGTGCCAGCAGTGAATACAACGGAGGCAGATCCTATGGCTACACCTTC

V: TRBV19
D: .
size: .
J: TRBJ2-5
CDR3: CASGGPRGTQYF
DNA: TGTGCCAGCGGAGGGCCGAGGGGGACCCAGTACTTC

V: TRBV20-1
D: .
size: once
J: TRBJ2-5
CDR3: CSAGGPETQYF
DNA: TGCAGTGCGGGGGGTCCAGAGACCCAGTACTTC

V: TRBV5-6
D: TRBD1
size: .
J: TRBJ1-4
CDR3: CASSSTGGAGEKLFF
DNA: TGTGCCAGCAGCTCTACAGGGGGCGCTGGTGAAAAACTGTTTTTT

V: TRBV29-1
D: .
size: .
J: TRBJ2-1
CDR3: CSVAPQGRSNEQFF
DNA: TGCAGCGTTGCCCCCCAGGGGCGATCCAATGAGCAGTTCTTC

V: TRBV4-2
D: .
size: once
J: TRBJ2-3
CDR3: CASSHLTSQGSTDTQYF
DNA: TGTGCCAGCAGCCACCTCACTTCGCAGGGTAGCACAGATACGCAGTATTTT

V: TRBV9
D: .
size: .
J: TRBJ2-5
CDR3: CASSPNQETQYF
DNA: TGTGCCAGCAGCCCTAATCAAGAGACCCAGTACTTC

V: TRBV7-9
D: .
size: .
J: TRBJ2-7
CDR3: CASSLVAEQYF
DNA: TGTGCCAGCAGCTTAGTAGCGGAGCAGTACTTC

V: TRBV9
D: .
size: once
J: TRBJ1-2
CDR3: CASSVWGGYGYTF
DNA: TGTGCCAGCAGCGTATGGGGAGGGTATGGCTACACCTTC

V: TRBV27
D: TRBD1
size: few
J: TRBJ1-2
CDR3: CASSLKVTGGYGYTF
DNA: TGTGCCAGCAGTTTAAAAGTAACAGGGGGATATGGCTACACCTTC

V: TRBV27
D: TRBD1
size: .
J: TRBJ1-2
CDR3: CASSPQTGIDYGYTF
DNA: TGTGCCAGCAGCCCCCAGACAGGGATTGACTATGGCTACACCTTC

V: TRBV29-1
D: .
size: once
J: TRBJ1-1
CDR3: CSFYRGARTEAFF
DNA: TGCAGCTTCTACCGGGGGGCAAGGACTGAAGCTTTCTTT

V: TRBV15
D: .
size: .
J: TRBJ1-5
CDR3: CATSRGGQGKRPQNF
DNA: TGTGCCACCAGCAGAGGGGGCCAGGGAAAAAGGCCCCAGAATTTT

V: TRBV28
D: .
size: .
J: TRBJ1-5
CDR3: CASSSPKGPGRVGQPQHF
DNA: TGTGCCAGCAGCTCCCCTAAAGGCCCGGGCAGGGTCGGTCAGCCCCAGCATTTT

V: TRBV29-1
D: TRBD2
size: .
J: TRBJ2-3
CDR3: CSVEVREGGTQYF
DNA: TGCAGCGTTGAGGTGCGGGAGGGTGGGACGCAGTATTTT

V: TRBV28
D: .
size: .
J: TRBJ1-3
CDR3: CASSFDRSAGNTIYF
DNA: TGTGCCAGCAGTTTCGATCGTAGCGCTGGAAACACCATATATTTT

V: TRBV19
D: TRBD2
size: .
J: TRBJ2-3
CDR3: CASSIGGFVRTDTQYF
DNA: TGTGCCAGTAGTATCGGGGGGTTCGTCAGGACAGATACGCAGTATTTT

V: TRBV6-5
D: TRBD2
size: few
J: TRBJ2-3
CDR3: CASSGLAGGPDTQYF
DNA: TGTGCCAGCTCAGGACTAGCGGGGGGGCCGGATACGCAGTATTTT

V: TRBV25-1
D: .
size: .
J: TRBJ2-5
CDR3: CASSEWIEGDQETQYF
DNA: TGTGCCAGCAGTGAATGGATAGAGGGGGACCAAGAGACCCAGTACTTC

V: TRBV7-8
D: TRBD1
size: .
J: TRBJ1-4
CDR3: CASSLEVGRGHEKLFF
DNA: TGTGCCAGCAGCTTAGAGGTCGGCAGGGGGCATGAAAAACTGTTTTTT

V: TRBV28
D: TRBD1
size: .
J: TRBJ1-4
CDR3: CASTRTGANEKLFF
DNA: TGTGCCAGCACTAGGACAGGGGCAAATGAAAAACTGTTTTTT

V: TRBV9
D: .
size: .
J: TRBJ2-1
CDR3: CASSAVGSSYNEQFF
DNA: TGTGCCAGCAGCGCCGTGGGCAGTTCCTACAATGAGCAGTTCTTC

V: TRBV13
D: .
size: .
J: TRBJ1-1
CDR3: CASSLAAATEAFF
DNA: TGTGCCAGCAGCTTGGCGGCCGCGACTGAAGCTTTCTTT

V: TRBV6-5
D: TRBD2
size: .
J: TRBJ2-1
CDR3: CASSPAGGPSDEQFF
DNA: TGTGCCAGCAGCCCGGCGGGGGGGCCAAGCGATGAGCAGTTCTTC

V: TRBV6-5
D: TRBD1
size: .
J: TRBJ1-1
CDR3: CASRWTGVNTEAFF
DNA: TGTGCCAGCAGGTGGACAGGGGTGAACACTGAAGCTTTCTTT

V: TRBV28
D: .
size: .
J: TRBJ2-3
CDR3: CASSAPGGSTDTQYF
DNA: TGTGCCAGCAGTGCCCCGGGTGGTAGCACAGATACGCAGTATTTT

V: TRBV5-1
D: .
size: .
J: TRBJ2-1
CDR3: CASSPDTSYNEQFF
DNA: TGCGCCAGCAGCCCGGACACCTCCTACAATGAGCAGTTCTTC

V: TRBV6-5
D: .
size: once
J: TRBJ1-1
CDR3: CASSWSTGNTEAFF
DNA: TGTGCCAGCAGTTGGTCGACAGGAAACACTGAAGCTTTCTTT

V: TRBV19
D: TRBD1
size: once
J: TRBJ1-5
CDR3: CASSGTGDQPQNF
DNA: TGTGCCAGTTCCGGGACAGGAGATCAGCCCCAGAATTTT

V: TRBV6-5
D: TRBD2
size: .
J: TRBJ2-3
CDR3: CASSWGLAGDTQYF
DNA: TGTGCCAGCAGTTGGGGACTAGCGGGCGATACGCAGTATTTT

V: TRBV19
D: TRBD1
size: .
J: TRBJ1-5
CDR3: CASSAGTVLLNNQPQHF
DNA: TGTGCCAGTAGCGCCGGGACAGTTCTTTTAAACAATCAGCCCCAGCATTTT

V: TRBV4-2
D: TRBD2
size: few
J: TRBJ2-1
CDR3: CASSQDLGGGRADDEQFF
DNA: TGTGCCAGCAGCCAAGATTTGGGGGGCGGGAGGGCCGACGATGAGCAGTTCTTC